The rows below give T cell receptor beta chains drawn from one sample of a study of blood T cell repertoires in COVID-19. Assay used: immunoSEQ multiplex PCR; TCRdb lists only in-frame clones, some missing. The sample has 55,000 to 65,000 clones, approximately 88% seen once; the top ten hold roughly 10%. Sequences were obtained from peripheral blood. The receptors here all came from a man younger than 45 with COVID-19, enrolled during active disease. Both conserved end residues are part of each CDR3. The D gene is left open where the match is weak. Some rows have no size entry. The others give once, few or many, or a class for an expanded clone.

len,v_gene,abundance,j_gene,d_gene,CDR3nt,CDR3aa
15,TRBV2,once,TRBJ1-4,TRBD1,TGTGCCAGCAGTGAAACAGGGGGCTCGGGAGAAAAACTGTTTTTT,CASSETGGSGEKLFF
15,TRBV14,-,TRBJ2-1,TRBD2,TGTGCCAGCAGCCAAGGAGGGACTAGTGACAATGAGCAGTTCTTC,CASSQGGTSDNEQFF
16,TRBV4-1,-,TRBJ2-7,TRBD2,TGCGCCAGCAGCCAAGAGGGTAGCGGGAGGGGTTACGAGCAGTACTTC,CASSQEGSGRGYEQYF
14,TRBV30,-,TRBJ2-7,TRBD2,TGTGCCTGGAGTGTCGGGGGGGTAGGGTACGAGCAGTACTTC,CAWSVGGVGYEQYF
19,TRBV30,-,TRBJ2-3,TRBD2,TGTGCCTGGAGTGGGTCCGGGACTAGCGGGAGTTTGAGCACAGATACGCAGTATTTT,CAWSGSGTSGSLSTDTQYF
19,TRBV11-2,-,TRBJ2-2,TRBD2,TGTGCCAGCAGCCTGGGGTCCCCGGGACTAGCGGGCCTAATAGGGGAGCTGTTTTTT,CASSLGSPGLAGLIGELFF
17,TRBV4-1,-,TRBJ2-3,TRBD2,TGCGCCAGCAGCGATACCCAGGTTGGGACTAGCGAGGGTACGCAGTATTTT,CASSDTQVGTSEGTQYF
15,TRBV14,once,TRBJ1-3,TRBD1,TGTGCCAGCAGCCAAGAAGAGGGGGCCCTGGACACCATATATTTT,CASSQEEGALDTIYF
15,TRBV7-9,once,TRBJ2-3,TRBD2,TGTGCCAGCAGCTTGGCGGGAGGGCCAACAGATACGCAGTATTTT,CASSLAGGPTDTQYF
16,TRBV28,-,TRBJ2-7,-,TGTGCCAGCAGTTTTTCGCCCACAGAGAGCTCCTACGAGCAGTACTTC,CASSFSPTESSYEQYF
16,TRBV7-9,-,TRBJ2-1,TRBD2,TGTGCCAGCAGCTCCTCCACTAGCGGGGCAAACAATGAGCAGTTCTTC,CASSSSTSGANNEQFF
14,TRBV5-1,-,TRBJ1-1,-,TGCGCCAGCAGCTTGGAACGGACCTCAAAGGGGGCTTTCTTT,CASSLERTSKGAFF
16,TRBV1,few,TRBJ2-7,-,TGCACCAGCAGCCAAGGACTAGCGGGAGGAACCTACGAGCAGTACTTC,CTSSQGLAGGTYEQYF
14,TRBV6-5,-,TRBJ1-1,TRBD1,TGTGCCAGCACACTAGAAGGGGGCGGGACTGAAGCTTTCTTT,CASTLEGGGTEAFF
17,TRBV7-7,-,TRBJ2-2,TRBD2,TGTGCTAGCAGCTCTGAGGCTAGCGGGGCGAACACCGGGGAGCTGTTTTTT,CASSSEASGANTGELFF
16,TRBV4-1,-,TRBJ2-2,-,TGCGCCAGCAGCCTCGGGGTGGGCACGAACACCGGGGAGCTGTTTTTT,CASSLGVGTNTGELFF
17,TRBV5-5,-,TRBJ2-2,TRBD2,TGTGCCAGCAGCCCAAGTCTGACTAGCGGGAGGGCCGGGGAGCTGTTTTTT,CASSPSLTSGRAGELFF
15,TRBV7-9,-,TRBJ1-6,-,TGTGCCAGCAGCTTAGTAGGGGACAATAATTCACCCCTCCACTTT,CASSLVGDNNSPLHF
15,TRBV5-6,-,TRBJ2-2,-,TGTGCCAGCAGCTTGTACAGTTGGGAGACCGGGGAGCTGTTTTTT,CASSLYSWETGELFF
15,TRBV7-8,-,TRBJ2-7,TRBD2,TGTGCCAGCAGCTGGGGGACTAGCGGGAGCAACGAGCAGTACTTC,CASSWGTSGSNEQYF
12,TRBV9,-,TRBJ2-3,-,TGTGCCAGCAGCGCCAGGACAGATACGCAGTATTTT,CASSARTDTQYF
13,TRBV6-4,-,TRBJ2-2,-,TGTGCCAGCAGCCTCGACTGGCGAGGGGAGCTGTTTTTT,CASSLDWRGELFF
12,TRBV28,-,TRBJ2-7,-,TGTGCCAGCAGGTCAGGGGCAAGGGAGCAGTACTTC,CASRSGAREQYF
14,TRBV2,-,TRBJ1-1,TRBD1,TGTGCCAGCAGTTCCGGGACAGTTTACACTGAAGCTTTCTTT,CASSSGTVYTEAFF
12,TRBV10-3,once,TRBJ2-5,TRBD1,TGTGCCATCAGGGGGACAGGAGAGACCCAGTACTTC,CAIRGTGETQYF
13,TRBV10-2,-,TRBJ2-1,TRBD2,TGCGCCAGCAGGCGGGACTACGACAATGAGCAGTTCTTC,CASRRDYDNEQFF